The 14 T cell receptor beta chains reported below all come from one sample, sequenced in a study of cytomegalovirus exposure and HLA in healthy donors. Clones were read by immunoSEQ multiplex PCR, and TCRdb kept only the in-frame ones, dropping some. The sample has 200,000 or so clones, approximately 80% seen once. The source material was PBMCs. All receptors come from a woman aged 25 to 39 in good health and CMV-seropositive.

The chain carries TRBV5-4 and TRBJ2-3; 10 nucleotides align to TRBD1. This CDR3 region has 15 residues. V lost 3 bases to trimming and J lost 4 bases; unmatched junction nucleotides: 5. Germline loops: CDR1 SGHNT, CDR2 YYREEE (reference sequence). This CDR3 is CASSSRDRGSDTQYF. CDR3 DNA: TGTGCCAGCAGCTCCCGGGACAGGGGTTCAGATACGCAGTATTTT.

This clone appeared once. This chain links TRBV9 with TRBJ1-1; D is uncertain. Per germline, CDR1 SGDLS and CDR2 YYNGEE. The CDR3 length is 13 residues. Trimming removed 0 bases at V and 8 bases at J, with 11 bases between. CDR3 protein: CASSVAKGGEAFF. The CDR3 region has the DNA TGTGCCAGCAGCGTAGCTAAAGGAGGGGAAGCTTTCTTT.

This clone was seen a single time. This chain links TRBV15 with TRBJ2-7; 9 nucleotides line up with TRBD2. The CDR3 consists of 15 residues. The V gene's germline CDR1 is LNHNV and CDR2 YYDKDF (reference sequence). After removal of 5 bases from V and 6 bases from J, the junction contained 11 bases not matched to a gene. The CDR3 nucleotides read TGTGCCACCAGCGCCGGGACTAGCAATCTGATCGAGCAGTACTTC. It translates to CATSAGTSNLIEQYF.

This chain joins TRBV6-4 and TRBJ2-1; 11 nucleotides agree with TRBD2. Germline V lookup: CDR1 MRHNA, CDR2 SNTAGT. Unmatched junction bases numbered 6, after V lost 5 bases and J lost 3 bases. CDR3 length: 16 residues. The CDR3 nucleotides are TGTGCCAGCAGTCCGAACGGACTAGCGGGCTACAATGAGCAGTTCTTC. The encoded protein is CASSPNGLAGYNEQFF.

V gene TRBV11-2 combines with J gene TRBJ2-3; D may be TRBD1 (6 bases). CDR3 length: 17 residues. Germline V lookup: CDR1 SGHAT, CDR2 FQNNGV. V lost 2 bases, J lost 4 bases, and 19 bases lay in between. The CDR3: CASSLIPLRGVPDTQYF. The CDR3 coding sequence is TGTGCCAGCAGCTTAATCCCGCTCAGGGGTGTCCCAGATACGCAGTATTTT. Variable domain in full (rest from reference TRBV11-2 and TRBJ2-3): EAGVAQSPRYKIIEKRQSVAFWCNPISGHATLYWYQQILGQGPKLLIQFQNNGVVDDSQLPKDRFSAERLKGVDSTLKIQPAKLEDSAVYLCASSLIPLRGVPDTQYFGPGTRLTVL.

The genes are TRBV7-9 and TRBJ2-7; D not certain. Germline CDR1 SEHNR, CDR2 FQNEAQ (reference sequence). The CDR3 runs to 13 residues. The germline V and J ends were trimmed by 6 bases and 0 bases, with 9 bases remaining between them. CDR3 coding DNA: TGTGCCAGCAGTTCCTTGAGCTCCTACGAGCAGTACTTC. This translates into CASSSLSSYEQYF.

The chain has TRBV11-2 and TRBJ2-5; D possibly corresponds to TRBD1 (5 bases). The V gene lost 0 bases and the J gene lost 5 bases, with 13 bases spanning the gap. From germline, CDR1 is SGHAT and CDR2 FQNNGV. The CDR3 runs to 15 residues. This CDR3 is CASSLEFGRAETQYF. CDR3 DNA sequence: TGTGCCAGCAGCTTAGAGTTCGGCAGGGCTGAGACCCAGTACTTC.

V and J are TRBV4-2 and TRBJ2-7; the match to TRBD2 covers 16 bases. The V and J ends lost 4 bases and 5 bases, in that order; junction bases with no gene match: 17. The CDR3 extends over 20 amino acids. Germline V gene lookup returns CDR1 LGHNA and CDR2 YNFKEQ. CDR3 in DNA: TGTGCCAGCAGCCCCCTGACTGGGACTAGCGGGAGGGCCGGTTTAAACGAGCAGTACTTC. Its protein product is CASSPLTGTSGRAGLNEQYF.

V usage is TRBV9 and J usage is TRBJ2-1, with TRBD2 identical over 10 bases. CDR1 and CDR2 from the germline V gene are SGDLS and YYNGEE. The junction had 12 bases not matched to a gene; V was cut back by 5 bases and J by 7 bases. The CDR3 has 16 amino acids. CDR3 nucleotide sequence: TGTGCCAGCAGTTCAGGACTAGCGGTTGTAGGGAATGAGCAGTTCTTC. Protein product: CASSSGLAVVGNEQFF.

The V and J genes are TRBV2 and TRBJ1-1; 7 bases align to TRBD1. This CDR3 is built from 15 residues. Germline trimming cut 1 base from V and 0 bases from J; bases unmatched to any gene: 2. Germline V gene lookup returns CDR1 SNHLY and CDR2 FYNNEI. CDR3 protein: CASSEGDRLNTEAFF. The CDR3, as DNA: TGTGCCAGCAGTGAAGGGGACAGACTGAACACTGAAGCTTTCTTT.

This clone has only one observation. The J gene is TRBJ2-1, the V gene TRBV6-5; 9 bases fit TRBD1. The CDR3 contains 15 residues. The V gene's germline CDR1 is MNHEY and CDR2 SVGAGI. Losses at the gene ends were 8 bases for V and 2 bases for J; bases not matched to a gene: 7. CDR3 in amino acids: CASRKQGATYNEQFF. The CDR3 nucleotides read TGTGCCAGCCGGAAACAGGGGGCTACCTACAATGAGCAGTTCTTC.

The V and J genes are TRBV29-1 and TRBJ2-2; possible D gene TRBD2, 7 bases. Germline lookup yields CDR1 SQVTM and CDR2 ANQGSEA. The CDR3 totals 11 residues. V lost 7 bases to trimming and J lost 6 bases, with 9 bases between them. CDR3 DNA sequence: TGCAGCGCCGGGGGGCCCGGGGAGCTGTTTTTT. Protein: CSAGGPGELFF.

The CDR3 spells CASTVSRGIQPQHF. The CDR3 nucleotides are TGTGCCAGCACCGTCTCGCGGGGGATCCAGCCCCAGCATTTT. The J gene is TRBJ1-5, the V gene TRBV6-5, with D perhaps matching TRBD1 (5 bases). Looked up from germline, CDR1 is MNHEY and CDR2 is SVGAGI. The CDR3 extends over 14 amino acids. The V and J ends lost 7 bases and 7 bases respectively, with 17 bases between them.

This rearrangement joins TRBV7-8 to TRBJ1-3; D gene unclear. In germline, CDR1 is SGHVS, CDR2 FQNEAQ. This CDR3 has 14 residues. With 2 bases removed from V and 4 bases from J, the gap between germline ends came to 9 bases. The CDR3 nucleotides are TGTGCCAGCAGCTTATCCGGGAACGGAAACACCATATATTTT. Its translation is CASSLSGNGNTIYF.